This entry is about one T cell receptor (beta chain). The CDR3 is made up of 14 amino acids. Germline lookup yields CDR1 SNHLY and CDR2 FYNNEI. V was pared by 6 bases and J by 6 bases, with 7 bases of the junction left unmatched. Authors' data handling: Nucleated cell counts were estimated from reference gene primer amplification. The method was immunoSEQ multiplex PCR; TCRdb's version includes in-frame clones alone and lacks a portion of them. V and J calls and clone size come straight from that table; D and trimming were deduced from the DNA. The table has under 300,000 clones, approximately 90% seen once. This sample stems from a study of blood T cell repertoires in COVID-19. Overall study: Two negative PCRs, clearance, or symptom resolution had been documented for recovered Cohort 3 donors. Sources were T cells, B-cell-depleted T cells, or PBMCs; the material itself was cDNA or gDNA.

Researchers sorted participants into cohorts using their self-reported clinical history. The chain has TRBV2 and TRBJ2-7; 11 nucleotides match TRBD2. Specimen: PBMCs or T cells enriched from blood (not recorded which). The sequence came from a woman aged 55-70 years in a cohort exposed to, infected with or recovered from COVID-19 (not recorded which). For the CDR3, the DNA is TGTGCCAGCAGGGTAGCGGGAGGGCCGGGCGAGCAGTACTTC. It codes for CASRVAGGPGEQYF.